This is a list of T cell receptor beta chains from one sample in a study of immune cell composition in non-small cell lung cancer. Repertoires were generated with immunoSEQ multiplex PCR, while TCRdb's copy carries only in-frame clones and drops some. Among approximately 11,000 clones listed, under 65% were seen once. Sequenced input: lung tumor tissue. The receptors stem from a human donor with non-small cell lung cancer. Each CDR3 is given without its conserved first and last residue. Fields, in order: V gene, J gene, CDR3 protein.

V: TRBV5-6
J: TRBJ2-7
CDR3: ASSSLAGGPHEQY

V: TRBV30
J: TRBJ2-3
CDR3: AWSVLGNTDTQY

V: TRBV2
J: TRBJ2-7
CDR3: ASNRDRDYYEQY

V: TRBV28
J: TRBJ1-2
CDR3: ASSSVAKNQGRNYGYT

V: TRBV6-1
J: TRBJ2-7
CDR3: ASSDATGTAGYEQY

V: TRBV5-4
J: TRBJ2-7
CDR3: ASNLRSGVFYEQY

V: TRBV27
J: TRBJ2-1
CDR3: ASSRAGASAVSEQF

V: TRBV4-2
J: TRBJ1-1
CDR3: ASSQGVGGIWAEAF

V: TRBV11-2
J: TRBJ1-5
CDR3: ASSLSRNSNQPQH

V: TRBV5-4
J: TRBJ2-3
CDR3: ASSRTETGDTQY

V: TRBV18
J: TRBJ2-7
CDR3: ASSPPRATAEQY

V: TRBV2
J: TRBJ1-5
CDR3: ASSFNSNQPQH

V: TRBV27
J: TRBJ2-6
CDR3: ASSFSQGQGSSGANVLT

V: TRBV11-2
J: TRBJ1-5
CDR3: ASSLDPGKGQPQH

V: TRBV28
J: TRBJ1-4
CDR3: ASRGQGRGEKLF

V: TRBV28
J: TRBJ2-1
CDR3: ASTPTGQGGSEQF

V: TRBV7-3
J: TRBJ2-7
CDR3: ASSLGPSSYEQY

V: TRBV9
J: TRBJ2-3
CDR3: ASSVRGSKTDTQY

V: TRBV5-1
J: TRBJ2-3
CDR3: ASSPPLAGGADTQY

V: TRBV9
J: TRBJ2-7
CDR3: ASSVMKRDTFYEQY

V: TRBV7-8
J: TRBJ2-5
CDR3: ASSLGLGGTGLAETQY

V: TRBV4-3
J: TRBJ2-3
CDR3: ASSQPGWDTQY